The clone carrying this T cell receptor beta chain showed up many times. Its antigen is undetermined. The data are from a study of metastatic and nonmetastatic thyroid tumors. Using MiXCR, TCRdb re-called clones from the PCR reads. Seen here are about 40,000 clones, about an eighth observed once, and the top ten hold less than 25%. The entire patient cohort was treatment-naive prior to thyroid surgery. Regarding the study as a whole: According to reports, the diversity of TCR beta was significantly higher in malignant thyroid tumors than in benign nodules, and this held in both blood and tumor samples.

CDR1 and CDR2 from the germline V gene are MDHEN and SYDVKM. Trimming removed 3 bases at V and 1 base at J, with 15 bases between. The CDR3 runs to 16 residues. Sequenced material: blood. The clonotype comes from a female donor with papillary thyroid cancer or a benign thyroid nodule (not recorded which). Some clones in this sample may be carry-over from other donors' samples. The chain carries TRBV28 and TRBJ1-1, with TRBD1 as a possible D gene (6 bases). The CDR3 DNA follows: TGTGCCAGCAGTTTTTTGGGGGGGCGTCGGAACACTGAAGCTTTCTTT. This codes for CASSFLGGRRNTEAFF.